This is a list of T cell receptor beta chains from one sample in a study of blood T cell repertoires in COVID-19. Measured with immunoSEQ multiplex PCR; TCRdb has only the in-frame clones, and not every one. Here the sample spans some 200,000 clones, about 83% being singletons. The sequenced sample was PBMCs or T cells enriched from blood (not recorded which). The receptors originated from a woman between 45 and 60 years old who had been exposed to COVID-19. CDR3s include the opening cysteine and the closing phenylalanine or tryptophan. The D gene is left open where the match is weak. For some rows the clone size is stated as once, few or many, or as a class when expanded; others skip it.

abundance: .; j_gene: TRBJ2-5; v_gene: TRBV6-5; d_gene: TRBD1; CDR3aa: CASIGQGGHETQYF; CDR3nt: TGTGCCAGCATAGGACAGGGCGGTCACGAGACCCAGTACTTC
abundance: .; j_gene: TRBJ1-1; v_gene: TRBV5-8; d_gene: TRBD1; CDR3aa: CASSWDRGGMNTEAFF; CDR3nt: TGTGCCAGCAGCTGGGACAGGGGCGGCATGAACACTGAAGCTTTCTTT
abundance: .; j_gene: TRBJ1-2; v_gene: TRBV12-5; d_gene: TRBD1; CDR3aa: CASGLGRTGEGYTF; CDR3nt: TGTGCTAGTGGTTTGGGTCGGACAGGAGAAGGCTACACCTTC
abundance: .; j_gene: TRBJ1-2; v_gene: TRBV27; d_gene: .; CDR3aa: CASSPTVYYGYTF; CDR3nt: TGTGCCAGCAGTCCTACAGTTTACTATGGCTACACCTTC
abundance: .; j_gene: TRBJ1-5; v_gene: TRBV2; d_gene: TRBD1; CDR3aa: CASKLGTGVYQPQHF; CDR3nt: TGTGCCAGCAAGCTTGGGACAGGGGTTTATCAGCCCCAGCATTTT
abundance: .; j_gene: TRBJ1-3; v_gene: TRBV4-2; d_gene: .; CDR3aa: CASSQEKGLTVTSGNTIYF; CDR3nt: TGTGCCAGCAGCCAAGAGAAGGGTTTGACAGTCACCTCTGGAAACACCATATATTTT
abundance: few; j_gene: TRBJ2-6; v_gene: TRBV2; d_gene: .; CDR3aa: CASSLGANVLTF; CDR3nt: TGTGCCAGCAGTTTAGGGGCCAACGTCCTGACTTTC
abundance: .; j_gene: TRBJ1-1; v_gene: TRBV12-3/TRBV12-4; d_gene: .; CDR3aa: CASSFSQGAEAFF; CDR3nt: TGTGCCAGCAGTTTCAGTCAGGGTGCTGAAGCTTTCTTT
abundance: .; j_gene: TRBJ2-3; v_gene: TRBV13; d_gene: .; CDR3aa: CASSLVPPGRTDTQYF; CDR3nt: TGTGCCAGCAGCTTAGTACCCCCGGGGAGAACAGATACGCAGTATTTT
abundance: .; j_gene: TRBJ2-7; v_gene: TRBV5-6; d_gene: TRBD1; CDR3aa: CASSFGTGLTPYEQYF; CDR3nt: TGTGCCAGCAGCTTTGGGACAGGACTGACCCCCTACGAGCAGTACTTC
abundance: .; j_gene: TRBJ2-5; v_gene: TRBV18; d_gene: TRBD1; CDR3aa: CASSPARQGKETQYF; CDR3nt: TGTGCCAGCTCACCCGCTCGACAGGGTAAAGAGACCCAGTACTTC
abundance: few; j_gene: TRBJ1-3; v_gene: TRBV18; d_gene: .; CDR3aa: CASSPSLQISGNTIYF; CDR3nt: TGTGCCAGCTCACCGAGTTTACAGATCTCTGGAAACACCATATATTTT
abundance: .; j_gene: TRBJ1-1; v_gene: TRBV11-2; d_gene: .; CDR3aa: CASSYTGRGTEAFF; CDR3nt: TGTGCCAGCAGCTACACAGGGAGAGGCACTGAAGCTTTCTTT
abundance: .; j_gene: TRBJ1-5; v_gene: TRBV19; d_gene: .; CDR3aa: CASSIVAGSQSEPQHF; CDR3nt: TGTGCCAGTAGTATAGTGGCAGGGTCCCAAAGCGAGCCCCAGCATTTT
abundance: .; j_gene: TRBJ1-2; v_gene: TRBV28; d_gene: .; CDR3aa: CASSRAANYGYTF; CDR3nt: TGTGCCAGCAGCAGGGCCGCTAACTATGGCTACACCTTC
abundance: .; j_gene: TRBJ1-6; v_gene: TRBV28; d_gene: .; CDR3aa: CASSLGGSNSPLHF; CDR3nt: TGTGCCAGCAGTTTAGGGGGGTCTAATTCACCCCTCCACTTT
abundance: .; j_gene: TRBJ1-3; v_gene: TRBV5-1; d_gene: .; CDR3aa: CASRMESSGNTIYF; CDR3nt: TGCGCCAGCAGAATGGAGAGCTCTGGAAACACCATATATTTT
abundance: few; j_gene: TRBJ1-1; v_gene: TRBV9; d_gene: .; CDR3aa: CASSVGGSENAEAFF; CDR3nt: TGTGCCAGCAGCGTAGGTGGCAGCGAGAACGCTGAAGCTTTCTTT
abundance: .; j_gene: TRBJ1-2; v_gene: TRBV5-6; d_gene: .; CDR3aa: CASTHSTFYGYTF; CDR3nt: TGTGCCAGCACCCACAGCACCTTTTATGGCTACACCTTC
abundance: .; j_gene: TRBJ1-2; v_gene: TRBV28; d_gene: .; CDR3aa: CASRRTTPPIRDGYTF; CDR3nt: TGTGCCAGCAGACGCACCACCCCCCCGATAAGAGATGGCTACACCTTC